This note documents a single TCR beta chain sequence. Its target is not known. V was cut by 2 bases and J by 3 bases, with 13 bases left in between. CDR1 is GTSNPN and CDR2 is SVGIG in the germline V gene (reference sequence). This CDR3 comprises 14 residues. Primers for the PCR totalled 60 Vbeta and 13 Jbeta. The method was immunoSEQ multiplex PCR; TCRdb's version includes in-frame clones alone and lacks a portion of them. The sample yields about 170,000 clones, more than 80% seen once. These data belong to a study of cytomegalovirus exposure and HLA in healthy donors. Study-wide background: The Caucasian-associated ancestry cluster contained 81% of the 300 to 450 genotyped donors.

Study-level findings and limits: Later analysis demonstrated an association between a missense DCLRE1C variant and TCR beta V- and J-gene trimming. Previous analysis showed most TCR beta V segments were productive about 87% or about 30% of the time.

The chain employs TRBV30 and TRBJ1-1, with a weak D call TRBD1 (5 bases). This clonotype originated in a woman aged 18-35 years in good health and CMV-seronegative. The sample taken for sequencing was PBMCs. The CDR3 protein is CAWSQPGEDTEAFF. The DNA of the CDR3 is TGTGCCTGGAGTCAGCCGGGGGAGGACACTGAAGCTTTCTTT.